These 23 T cell receptor beta chains originate from one sample sequenced in a study of T cells in tuberculosis. After thawing and overnight rest, PBMC were stained with GMM-loaded CD1B tetramer, viability dye and anti-CD3 for sorting. CD1B tetramers were loaded with Rhodococcus equi-derived C32 glucose monomycolate. TCRdb keeps only in-frame clones here, not all; method: immunoSEQ multiplex PCR. The data show around 50,000 clones, with approximately 88% seen just once and roughly a fifth held by the top ten. The sequencing sample was made of CD1b-GMM tetramer-negative cells sorted from PBMCs. The source of these receptors is an adult woman with latent tuberculosis.

This clone was observed a handful of times. The chain has TRBV7-9 and TRBJ2-5; D gene uncertain. Germline V lookup: CDR1 SEHNR, CDR2 FQNEAQ (reference sequence). V shed 1 base and J shed 10 bases, with 10 bases lying between them. The CDR3 has 12 residues. CDR3 protein: CASSLDVQDQYF. The CDR3, as DNA: TGTGCCAGCAGCTTAGATGTGCAGGACCAGTACTTC.

This clone appeared once. The chain couples TRBV30 to TRBJ2-7; 8 nucleotides line up with TRBD1. Germline V gives CDR1 GTSNPN, CDR2 SVGIG (reference sequence). Unmatched junction bases numbered 3, after V lost 5 bases and J lost 6 bases. This CDR3 has 11 amino acids. CDR3 in DNA: TGTGCCTGGGGACAGGGATTCGAGCAGTACTTC. The encoded protein is CAWGQGFEQYF.

The J gene is TRBJ2-1, the V gene TRBV14; the match to TRBD2 covers 8 bases. The V gene end was trimmed by 9 bases and the J gene end by 4 bases; junction bases not matched to a gene: 8. The CDR3 spans 14 residues. Per the germline V gene, CDR1 is SGHDN and CDR2 is FVKESK. In DNA form, the CDR3 reads TGTGCCAGTGCACTAGCGGAGGTATACAATGAGCAGTTCTTC. Translated, it gives CASALAEVYNEQFF.

This chain connects TRBV7-9 to TRBJ2-7; 7 bases line up with TRBD2. In germline, CDR1 is SEHNR, CDR2 FQNEAQ (reference sequence). This CDR3 region has 14 residues. J gave up 3 bases and V 5 bases, and 7 bases lay outside the gene matches. CDR3 in amino acids: CASSPMGGYYEQYF. The CDR3 region has the DNA TGTGCCAGCAGCCCGATGGGGGGGTACTACGAGCAGTACTTC.

The chain has TRBV7-8 and TRBJ2-1; D gene ambiguous. This CDR3 spans 14 amino acids. CDR1 is SGHVS and CDR2 is FQNEAQ in the germline V gene. V dropped 1 base and J dropped 4 bases, with 8 bases sitting between them. In DNA, the CDR3 is TGTGCCAGCAGCTTAGACATCAGATACAATGAGCAGTTCTTC. It specifies CASSLDIRYNEQFF.

This chain uses TRBV4-1 with TRBJ2-7; 9 nucleotides agree with TRBD1. The CDR3 extends over 14 amino acids. The J segment lost 5 bases and the V segment lost 2 bases, leaving 4 bases of the junction unmatched. Germline lookup yields CDR1 MGHRA and CDR2 YSYEKL. CDR3 amino acids: CASSQNRDRDEQYF. In DNA, the CDR3 is TGCGCCAGCAGCCAAAATAGGGACAGGGACGAGCAGTACTTC.

This chain links TRBV2 with TRBJ2-2, with 9 bases matching TRBD2. This CDR3 region has 16 residues. V gave up 6 bases and J gave up 6 bases; unmatched junction bases: 11. Germline CDR1 SNHLY, CDR2 FYNNEI. CDR3 sequence: CASSVPFAGGPGELFF. The CDR3 nucleotides read TGTGCCAGCAGCGTCCCCTTCGCGGGAGGGCCCGGGGAGCTGTTTTTT.

The gene calls are TRBV27 and TRBJ1-2; 7 nucleotides match TRBD1. Germline V gene sequence: CDR1 MNHEY, CDR2 SMNVEV (reference sequence). V shed 6 bases and J 8 bases; nucleotides not matched to a gene: 15. This CDR3 is built from 15 residues. CDR3 protein: CASSRKTGPGGGYTF. DNA of the CDR3: TGTGCCAGCAGCCGAAAGACAGGGCCTGGGGGAGGCTACACCTTC.

The genes are TRBV18 and TRBJ2-7; 10 nucleotides align to TRBD2. Trimming at V came to 3 bases and at J to 7 bases, leaving 9 bases not matched to a gene. The CDR3 is 15 residues long. CDR1 is KGHSH, CDR2 LQKENI, per germline. CDR3 coding DNA: TGTGCCAGCTCACCTGAACTAGCGGGACTTCAAGAGCAGTACTTC. It yields the protein CASSPELAGLQEQYF.

V and J are TRBV7-6 and TRBJ2-1; 11 nucleotides agree with TRBD2. The CDR3 covers 15 residues. Germline lookup yields CDR1 SGHVS and CDR2 FNYEAQ. The junction had 6 bases not matched to a gene; V was cut back by 6 bases and J by 5 bases. CDR3 sequence: CASSPGTSGNNEQFF. The CDR3 bases are TGTGCCAGCAGTCCCGGGACTAGCGGCAACAATGAGCAGTTCTTC.

This chain joins TRBV29-1 and TRBJ1-1; D may be TRBD1 (6 bases). Germline-derived CDR1 and CDR2 are SQVTM and ANQGSEA. The CDR3 has 13 amino acids. V lost 6 bases and J lost 2, with 13 bases in between. CDR3: CSVSMTGNTEAFF. The DNA for the CDR3 is TGCAGCGTGAGTATGACAGGAAACACTGAAGCTTTCTTT.

The chain employs TRBV6-5 and TRBJ2-7, with D possibly being TRBD2 (6 bases). The CDR3 consists of 16 residues. Germline CDR1 reads MNHEY; CDR2 reads SVGAGI. Trimming shortened V by 0 bases and J by 2 bases, and 14 bases separated the two germline ends. The CDR3: CASSYSLGDWPYEQYF. CDR3 in DNA: TGTGCCAGCAGTTACTCGCTAGGGGACTGGCCCTACGAGCAGTACTTC.

This chain joins TRBV19 and TRBJ2-5; D perhaps matches TRBD1 (6 bases). The germline V gene has CDR1 LNHDA and CDR2 SQIVND (reference sequence). V lost 3 bases and J lost 5, with 19 bases in between. The CDR3 covers 16 residues. The CDR3 spells CASSIGRGFNMETQYF. The DNA of the CDR3 is TGTGCCAGTAGTATTGGCAGGGGTTTTAATATGGAGACCCAGTACTTC.

The gene calls are TRBV4-3 and TRBJ1-2; 8 bases agree with TRBD1. The CDR3 is 18 residues long. From germline, CDR1 is LGHNA and CDR2 YSLEER. Losses at the gene ends were 1 base for V and 2 bases for J; bases not matched to a gene: 12. The CDR3 bases are TGCGCCAGCAGCCAAGCCCTCCCCGGACAGGGCGTAAACTATGGCTACACCTTC. Encoded protein: CASSQALPGQGVNYGYTF.

The rearrangement joins TRBV5-1 to TRBJ2-3; 10 nucleotides line up with TRBD2. The CDR3 sequence is 24 residues long. The V gene's germline CDR1 is SGHRS and CDR2 YFSETQ. V lost 4 bases to trimming and J lost 0 bases; unmatched junction nucleotides: 29. Here the CDR3 reads CASSPERLRGLGLAGGSSTDTQYF. CDR3 sequence (DNA): TGCGCCAGCAGCCCTGAACGACTCCGGGGGTTAGGGTTAGCGGGAGGCTCTAGCACAGATACGCAGTATTTT.

This clone was counted a single time. The rearrangement links TRBV27 to TRBJ2-3; 10 nucleotides match TRBD2. Germline V gene lookup returns CDR1 MNHEY and CDR2 SMNVEV (reference sequence). Germline trimming cut 5 bases from V and 6 bases from J; bases unmatched to any gene: 5. The CDR3 contains 14 residues. This CDR3 reads CASSALGLADTQYF. DNA for the CDR3: TGTGCCAGCAGTGCACTGGGACTAGCGGATACGCAGTATTTT.

The chain employs TRBV6-1 and TRBJ1-5; 7 nucleotides align to TRBD1. The germline V gene encodes CDR1 MNHNS and CDR2 SASEGT. The CDR3 runs 14 residues. Losses at the gene ends were 10 bases for V and 6 bases for J; bases not matched to a gene: 12. The CDR3 sequence: CATGAGGLFQPQHF. The CDR3 DNA sequence: TGTGCCACTGGGGCAGGGGGTTTGTTTCAGCCCCAGCATTTT.

V and J are TRBV28 and TRBJ1-5; 7 positions agree with TRBD1. The V gene end was trimmed by 7 bases and the J gene end by 5 bases; junction bases not matched to a gene: 8. Looked up from germline, CDR1 is MDHEN and CDR2 is SYDVKM. This CDR3 spans 14 amino acids. The CDR3 here is CASTRDSFYQPQHF. The CDR3 coding sequence is TGTGCCAGCACCCGGGACAGTTTTTATCAGCCCCAGCATTTT.

The J gene is TRBJ2-4, the V gene TRBV9; TRBD1 matches at 7 bases. This CDR3 comprises 19 residues. J was trimmed by 10 bases and V by 0 bases; bases with no gene match: 22. The germline V gene has CDR1 SGDLS and CDR2 YYNGEE. CDR3 DNA: TGTGCCAGCAGCGTAGGCGGACCCCGGGGCCCGGTGCCAGGGGGAATTCAGTACTTC. It is translated as CASSVGGPRGPVPGGIQYF.

This clone was seen a single time. The chain has TRBV6-5 and TRBJ2-7; possibly TRBD2 for D (5 bases). The V end lost 0 bases, the J end lost 3 bases, and 12 bases lay between the germline ends. The CDR3 is 15 residues long. CDR1 is MNHEY, CDR2 SVGAGI, per germline. CDR3 nucleotide sequence: TGTGCCAGCAGTTACTCGAACCCTAGCAGCTACGAGCAGTACTTC. It translates to CASSYSNPSSYEQYF.

The chain links TRBV19 to TRBJ2-1, with 9 bases fitting TRBD2. Germline V gene sequence: CDR1 LNHDA, CDR2 SQIVND (reference sequence). V lost 6 bases, J lost 4 bases, and 10 bases stayed unmatched. The CDR3 has 16 residues. The CDR3 DNA reads TGTGCCAGTAGCGGGGAGAGCGGGAGGCCGTACAATGAGCAGTTCTTC. Its protein is CASSGESGRPYNEQFF.

This chain joins TRBV9 and TRBJ1-2, with D tentatively TRBD1 (5 bases). The V gene's germline CDR1 is SGDLS and CDR2 YYNGEE. The CDR3 runs to 16 residues. V gave up 2 bases and J gave up 2 bases, with 16 bases separating them. CDR3 coding DNA: TGTGCCAGCAGCGTGTTTCGGGGGTTCCGAAACTATGGCTACACCTTC. Its translation: CASSVFRGFRNYGYTF.

The rearrangement links TRBV2 to TRBJ2-3, with 9 nucleotides matching TRBD2. CDR1 and CDR2 from the germline V gene are SNHLY and FYNNEI. With V trimmed by 8 bases and J by 1 base, 7 bases remained unmatched. The CDR3 has 15 residues. The CDR3 coding sequence is TGTGCCAGCTGTAGCGGGGGCCTGGGCACAGATACGCAGTATTTT. This sequence encodes CASCSGGLGTDTQYF.